What follows describes a single TCR beta chain. What it binds is unknown. The V gene end was trimmed by 8 bases and the J gene end by 3 bases; junction bases not matched to a gene: 8. CDR3 size: 15 residues. Per germline, CDR1 ENHRY and CDR2 SYGVKD. The data were taken from a study of cytomegalovirus exposure and HLA in healthy donors. The study's findings and limits: It was likely that a cluster of highly shared sequence variants was a sequencing artifact.

The PCR contained 60 Vbeta and 13 Jbeta primers. Produced via immunoSEQ multiplex PCR; TCRdb's table is partial and in-frame only. The sample shows more than 95,000 clones, 70% to 85% of them seen only once. The receptor's source is a woman between 50 and 59 years old in good health and CMV-seropositive. Sequencing used PBMCs. The chain is built from TRBV10-3 and TRBJ2-1; 9 nucleotides match TRBD2. CDR3 protein: CAIGRSSGNYNEQFF. Written as DNA, the CDR3 is TGTGCCATCGGAAGGTCTAGCGGGAACTACAATGAGCAGTTCTTC.